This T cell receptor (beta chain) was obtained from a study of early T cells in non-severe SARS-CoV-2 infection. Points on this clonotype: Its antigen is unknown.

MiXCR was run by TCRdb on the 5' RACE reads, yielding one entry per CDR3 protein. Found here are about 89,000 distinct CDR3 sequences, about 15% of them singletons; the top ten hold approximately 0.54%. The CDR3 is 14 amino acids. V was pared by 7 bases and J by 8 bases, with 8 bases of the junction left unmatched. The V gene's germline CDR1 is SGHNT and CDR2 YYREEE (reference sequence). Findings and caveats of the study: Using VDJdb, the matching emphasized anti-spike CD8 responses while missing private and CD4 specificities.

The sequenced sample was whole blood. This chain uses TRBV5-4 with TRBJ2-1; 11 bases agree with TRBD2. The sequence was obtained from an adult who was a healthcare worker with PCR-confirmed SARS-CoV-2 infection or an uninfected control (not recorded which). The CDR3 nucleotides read TGTGCCAGCTATCTAGCGGGGGGTGGACATGAGCAGTTCTTC. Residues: CASYLAGGGHEQFF.